This T cell receptor (beta chain) was captured by sequencing in a study of cytomegalovirus exposure and HLA in healthy donors. Study observations and caveats: Many donors shared some public TCRs, even though most TCR sequences were rare. Later examination showed HLA-associated TCR beta chains had greater clonal expansion than equally common others. One variant, a missense change in DCLRE1C, was linked in a later analysis to TCR beta V- and J-gene trimming.

For this clone: The antigen is undetermined.

The PCR used 60 Vbeta and 13 Jbeta primers. Using immunoSEQ multiplex PCR, the repertoire was profiled, and TCRdb retains in-frame clones only, with some absent. The table shows 200,000 to 250,000 clones, with around 80% occurring only once. This TCR derives from a man aged 18 to 29 in good health and CMV-seronegative. The sequenced sample consisted of PBMCs.

For the CDR3, the DNA is TGCGCCAGCAGCTTTATGACAGGGGGCGGCGGGGGACCTTACGAGCAGTACTTC. Protein product: CASSFMTGGGGGPYEQYF. This rearrangement joins TRBV5-1 to TRBJ2-7; TRBD1 matches 10 bases. Germline assignment: CDR1 SGHRS and CDR2 YFSETQ. V trimming: 2 bases; J trimming: 4 bases; junction bases outside the gene matches: 15. CDR3 length equals 18 residues. The whole variable domain, filled in from reference TRBV5-1 and TRBJ2-7, reads KAGVTQTPRYLIKTRGQQVTLSCSPISGHRSVSWYQQTPGQGLQFLFEYFSETQRNKGNFPGRFSGRQFSNSRSEMNVSTLELGDSALYLCASSFMTGGGGGPYEQYFGPGTRLTVT.